This T cell receptor (beta chain) appears in the sequencing data of a study of blood T cell repertoires in COVID-19. Per germline, CDR1 SGHRS and CDR2 YFSETQ. This CDR3 has 14 amino acids. The ends were cut back, 0 bases at V and 5 bases at J, with 11 bases in the middle. This table comes from immunoSEQ multiplex PCR, and its TCRdb copy is limited to in-frame clones, with some not included. The profile shows around 42,000 clones, 65% to 85% of them singletons. Sequenced material: peripheral blood. The rearrangement uses TRBV5-1 and TRBJ1-1; D remains ambiguous. The sequence derives from a woman of 80 years or more with acute or convalescent COVID-19. In DNA form, the CDR3 reads TGCGCCAGCAGCTTGGATACGGGTGGAACTGAAGCTTTCTTT. It specifies CASSLDTGGTEAFF.